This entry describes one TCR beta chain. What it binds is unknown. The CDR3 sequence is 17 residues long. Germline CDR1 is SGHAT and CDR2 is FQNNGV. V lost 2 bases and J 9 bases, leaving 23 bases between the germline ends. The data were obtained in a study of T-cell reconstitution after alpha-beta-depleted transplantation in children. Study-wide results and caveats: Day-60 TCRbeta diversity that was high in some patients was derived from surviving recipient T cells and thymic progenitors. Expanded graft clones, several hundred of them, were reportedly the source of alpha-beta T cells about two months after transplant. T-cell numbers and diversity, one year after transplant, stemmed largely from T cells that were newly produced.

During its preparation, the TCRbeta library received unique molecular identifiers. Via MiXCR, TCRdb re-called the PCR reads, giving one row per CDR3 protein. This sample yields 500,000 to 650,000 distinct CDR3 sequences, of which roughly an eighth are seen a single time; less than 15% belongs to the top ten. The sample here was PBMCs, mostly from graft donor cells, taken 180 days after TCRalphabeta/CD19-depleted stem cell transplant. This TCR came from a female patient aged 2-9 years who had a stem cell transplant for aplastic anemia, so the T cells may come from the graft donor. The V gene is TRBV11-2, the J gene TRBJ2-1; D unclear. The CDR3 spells CASSLRLLTEFNGEQFF. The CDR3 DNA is TGTGCCAGCAGCTTACGGCTCCTTACGGAATTTAATGGTGAGCAGTTCTTC.